These 20 T cell receptor beta chains came from one sample sequenced in a study of T-cell reconstitution after alpha-beta-depleted transplantation in children. Unique molecular identifiers were incorporated during preparation of the TCRbeta library. TCRdb re-derived calls from the PCR reads in MiXCR, one entry per CDR3 protein. The table has about a million distinct CDR3 sequences, 25% to 35% seen once. This specimen consisted of PBMCs, mostly from graft donor cells, obtained 360 days after TCRalphabeta/CD19-depleted stem cell transplant. These TCRs come from a boy under two years old who had a stem cell transplant for SCID, so the T cells may come from the graft donor.

The V gene is TRBV29-1, the J gene TRBJ1-4; D unclear. The CDR3 sequence is 12 residues long. The V and J ends lost 5 bases and 7 bases respectively, with 11 bases between them. Germline V gene lookup returns CDR1 SQVTM and CDR2 ANQGSEA. CDR3 nucleotide sequence: TGCAGCGTTATCCCACGGGGTGAAAAACTGTTTTTT. Its protein is CSVIPRGEKLFF.

The CDR3 loop reads CAIKGQILSNEQFF. The CDR3 nucleotides read TGTGCCATCAAAGGACAGATTCTCAGCAATGAGCAGTTCTTC. V usage is TRBV10-3 and J usage is TRBJ2-1; TRBD1 is a possible D gene (6 bases). Trimming removed 7 bases at V and 6 bases at J, with 16 bases between. Germline CDR1 and CDR2: ENHRY and SYGVKD. CDR3 length equals 14 residues.

The chain employs TRBV20-1 and TRBJ1-1, with 10 bases matching TRBD1. The germline V gene has CDR1 DFQATT and CDR2 SNEGSKA (reference sequence). The CDR3 is made up of 13 amino acids. J lost 5 bases, V lost 5 bases, and 5 bases had no gene match. CDR3 amino acids: CSADRGRWTEAFF. CDR3 sequence (DNA): TGCAGTGCTGACAGGGGGCGTTGGACTGAAGCTTTCTTT.

A few counts support this clonotype. The chain is built from TRBV12-3 or TRBV12-4 and TRBJ2-1, with a weak D call TRBD2 (8 bases). The V end lost 2 bases, the J end lost 1 base, and 21 bases lay between the germline ends. The CDR3 runs 19 residues. The CDR3 is CASSLNLGLGGTSYNEQFF. CDR3 in DNA: TGTGCCAGCAGTTTAAATCTGGGACTAGGGGGCACATCCTACAATGAGCAGTTCTTC.

This chain joins TRBV7-6 and TRBJ2-5; D perhaps matches TRBD1 (6 bases). CDR3 length: 15 amino acids. V was cut by 0 bases and J by 5 bases, with 13 bases left in between. CDR1 and CDR2 from the germline V gene are SGHVS and FNYEAQ. CDR3 region: CASSLAGAARETQYF. CDR3 sequence (DNA): TGTGCCAGCAGCTTAGCGGGGGCAGCCCGGGAGACCCAGTACTTC.

The table lists this clonotype with many counts. The chain joins TRBV4-2 to TRBJ2-1; 8 bases are a match to TRBD2. V was pared by 4 bases and J by 8 bases, with 16 bases of the junction left unmatched. Germline V CDR1 and CDR2: LGHNA, YNFKEQ. The CDR3 is made up of 17 amino acids. Here the CDR3 DNA reads TGTGCCAGCAGCCGAGGCGCCGGGACTAGGAGTATGGATGAGCAGTTCTTC. It translates to CASSRGAGTRSMDEQFF.

The chain employs TRBV12-3 or TRBV12-4 and TRBJ2-3, with D tentatively TRBD2 (5 bases). The V end lost 4 bases, the J end lost 6 bases, and 17 bases lay between the germline ends. CDR3 size: 15 residues. The CDR3 here is CASSSTRPQRDTQYF. The CDR3 nucleotides are TGTGCCAGCAGTTCGACCCGACCACAGCGGGATACGCAGTATTTT.

The rearrangement uses TRBV5-1 and TRBJ1-1, with D maybe TRBD1 (6 bases). The germline CDR1 and CDR2 sequences are SGHRS and YFSETQ. The CDR3 length is 15 residues. Trimming removed 0 bases from V and 1 base from J, with 10 bases in between. The CDR3 protein is CASSLDREGNTEAFF. DNA of the CDR3: TGCGCCAGCAGCTTGGACAGGGAAGGGAACACTGAAGCTTTCTTT.

V gene TRBV7-9 combines with J gene TRBJ2-7; D is ambiguous. V lost 5 bases and J 3 bases, leaving 17 bases between the germline ends. The germline V gene has CDR1 SEHNR and CDR2 FQNEAQ (reference sequence). This CDR3 is 15 amino acids long. The CDR3 DNA sequence: TGTGCCAGCAGCAGCCGGGCCCACCCTTACTACGAGCAGTACTTC. It translates to CASSSRAHPYYEQYF.

This clonotype was picked up a small number of times. This chain uses TRBV15 with TRBJ2-7; D is perhaps TRBD1 (6 bases). Germline V gene lookup returns CDR1 LNHNV and CDR2 YYDKDF (reference sequence). Between the trimmed V and J ends, which lost 4 bases and 3 bases, there was a span of 13 bases. CDR3 size: 14 residues. CDR3 in DNA: TGTGCCACCAGCAAGGGTACAGGGATCTACGAGCAGTACTTC. Amino acids: CATSKGTGIYEQYF.

J is TRBJ2-3 and V is TRBV24-1; the D gene could be TRBD1 or TRBD2 (6 bases each). Germline V gene data show CDR1 as KGHDR and CDR2 as SFDVKD. V dropped 1 base and J dropped 0 bases, with 10 bases sitting between them. The CDR3 consists of 16 residues. The chain's CDR3 is CATSDFTGASTDTQYF. CDR3 DNA: TGTGCCACCAGTGATTTCACGGGGGCGAGCACAGATACGCAGTATTTT.

The chain combines TRBV6-1 with TRBJ2-1; the match to TRBD1 covers 8 bases. Germline lookup yields CDR1 MNHNS and CDR2 SASEGT. J gave up 4 bases and V 10 bases, and 9 bases lay outside the gene matches. The CDR3 spans 14 residues. The CDR3 coding sequence is TGTGCCACCCTAGGACAGGGATATTACAATGAGCAGTTCTTC. Translating it yields CATLGQGYYNEQFF.

This clonotype occurred a few times. The gene calls are TRBV11-2 and TRBJ1-3; TRBD1 might be the D (5 bases). Germline CDR1 and CDR2: SGHAT and FQNNGV. V lost 3 bases, J lost 4 bases, and 10 bases lay in between. The CDR3 is made up of 14 amino acids. The CDR3 reads CASSLGNRGNTIYF. In nucleotides, the CDR3 is TGTGCCAGCAGCTTGGGTAACAGGGGAAACACCATATATTTT.

The rearrangement joins TRBV12-3 or TRBV12-4 to TRBJ2-3; 7 bases are shared with TRBD1. This CDR3 contains 17 residues. Trimming at V came to 5 bases and at J to 0 bases, leaving 11 bases not matched to a gene. Here the CDR3 DNA reads TGTGCCAGCAGTCCCGGACAGGCCTTAACTAGCACAGATACGCAGTATTTT. Translation gives CASSPGQALTSTDTQYF.

This clonotype was recorded a few times. The J gene is TRBJ2-2, the V gene TRBV6-1, with no clear D. Per germline, CDR1 MNHNS and CDR2 SASEGT. The CDR3 contains 14 residues. Trimming cost V 7 bases and J 6 bases, with 15 bases left between them. As DNA, the CDR3 is TGTGCCAGCACCGAGGCCCCGGAGTCCGGGGAGCTGTTTTTT. Translated: CASTEAPESGELFF.

This chain's CDR3 is CASSVDTRRGETQYF. The CDR3 bases are TGCGCCAGCAGCGTTGATACCCGTCGGGGGGAGACCCAGTACTTC. The chain recombines TRBV5-1 with TRBJ2-5, with D possibly TRBD2 on 6 matching bases. This CDR3 has 15 residues. Looked up from germline, CDR1 is SGHRS and CDR2 is YFSETQ. Trimming took off 4 bases at V and 5 bases at J, with 18 bases between the two ends. The full variable domain, its missing parts supplied by reference TRBV5-1 and TRBJ2-5, is KAGVTQTPRYLIKTRGQQVTLSCSPISGHRSVSWYQQTPGQGLQFLFEYFSETQRNKGNFPGRFSGRQFSNSRSEMNVSTLELGDSALYLCASSVDTRRGETQYFGPGTRLLVL.

In its sample, this clonotype was seen a few times. This chain uses TRBV5-1 with TRBJ2-2, with D possibly being TRBD1 or TRBD2 (5 bases each). The V end lost 5 bases, the J end lost 2 bases, and 22 bases lay between the germline ends. There are 18 residues in the CDR3. Per germline, CDR1 SGHRS and CDR2 YFSETQ. As DNA, the CDR3 is TGCGCCAGCAGTCCCGGTTGGAATACCGGGGCTAACACCGGGGAGCTGTTTTTT. Protein sequence: CASSPGWNTGANTGELFF.

CDR3 amino acids: CASSQPLRGTTGSEQYF. DNA of the CDR3: TGCGCCAGCAGCCAACCCCTCCGGGGGACCACCGGCTCCGAGCAGTACTTC. The V gene is TRBV4-1, the J gene TRBJ2-7; tentatively, D is TRBD2 (6 bases). This CDR3 is built from 17 residues. Per the germline V gene, CDR1 is MGHRA and CDR2 is YSYEKL. The germline V and J ends were trimmed by 2 bases and 6 bases, with 23 bases remaining between them.

This clonotype was counted between two and nine times. The gene calls are TRBV7-6 and TRBJ2-1; D is unresolved. Germline values: CDR1 SGHVS, CDR2 FNYEAQ. V dropped 5 bases and J dropped 5 bases, with 7 bases sitting between them. The CDR3 loop spans 12 amino acids. CDR3 amino acids: CASSKVNNEQFF. The CDR3 region has the DNA TGTGCCAGCAGCAAAGTTAACAATGAGCAGTTCTTC.

The table lists this clonotype with many counts. The chain couples TRBV10-3 to TRBJ2-1, with D maybe TRBD1 (6 bases). The CDR3 runs to 16 residues. The germline V gene has CDR1 ENHRY and CDR2 SYGVKD. Between the trimmed V and J ends, which lost 6 bases and 0 bases, there was a span of 15 bases. CDR3 residues: CAISGARGSSYNEQFF. DNA for the CDR3: TGTGCCATCAGCGGGGCCAGGGGAAGCTCCTACAATGAGCAGTTCTTC.